These 6 T cell receptor beta chains originate from one sample sequenced in a study of blood T cell repertoires in COVID-19. Assay used: immunoSEQ multiplex PCR; TCRdb lists only in-frame clones, some missing. The sample carries approximately 230,000 clones, about 80% recorded once. The sample taken for sequencing was PBMCs or T cells enriched from blood (not recorded which). These TCRs come from a man between 40 and 49 years old who had recovered from COVID-19.

This clone was seen at least ten times. V gene TRBV29-1 combines with J gene TRBJ1-1; a possible D gene is TRBD1 (5 bases). V was shortened by 6 bases and J by 0 bases, with 11 bases between the two germline ends. This CDR3 is built from 13 residues. Germline CDR1 reads SQVTM; CDR2 reads ANQGSEA. The CDR3 spells CSVTKGVNTEAFF. In DNA form, the CDR3 reads TGCAGCGTCACCAAAGGGGTGAACACTGAAGCTTTCTTT.

The CDR3 here is CASSRGQGILFF. The CDR3 nucleotides read TGTGCCAGCAGCAGGGGACAGGGAATTTTGTTTTTT. The chain employs TRBV5-6 and TRBJ1-4, with 9 bases matching TRBD1. CDR3 size: 12 residues. The germline V gene encodes CDR1 SGHDT and CDR2 YYEEEE. The ends lost 4 bases at V and 15 bases at J; junction bases unmatched: 7.

The CDR3 DNA sequence: TGTGCCAGCAGCACCTTCCGGAGCACAGATACGCAGTATTTT. It specifies CASSTFRSTDTQYF. The V and J genes are TRBV14 and TRBJ2-3; D remains ambiguous. V lost 5 bases and J lost 0, with 9 bases in between. The CDR3 extends over 14 amino acids. Germline V CDR1 and CDR2: SGHDN, FVKESK. Supplemented by reference TRBV14 and TRBJ2-3, the full variable domain reads EAGVTQFPSHSVIEKGQTVTLRCDPISGHDNLYWYRRVMGKEIKFLLHFVKESKQDESGMPNNRFLAERTGGTYSTLKVQPAELEDSGVYFCASSTFRSTDTQYFGPGTRLTVL.

The chain links TRBV3-1 (or the pseudogene TRBV3-2) to TRBJ1-1; a weak D match, TRBD1 (5 bases). This CDR3 has 14 residues. The V end lost 4 bases, the J end lost 6 bases, and 15 bases lay between the germline ends. CDR1 is LGHDT and CDR2 is YNNKEL in the germline V gene (reference sequence). The CDR3 is CASSRVGGKSEAFF. The CDR3 DNA reads TGTGCCAGCAGCCGTGTCGGGGGAAAATCTGAAGCTTTCTTT.

This rearrangement joins TRBV6-5 to TRBJ2-7, with 9 nucleotides matching TRBD2. The V gene end was trimmed by 10 bases and the J gene end by 9 bases; junction bases not matched to a gene: 13. This CDR3 comprises 13 residues. Germline V gene sequence: CDR1 MNHEY, CDR2 SVGAGI. Written as DNA, the CDR3 is TGTGCCACCGCTAGCGGGGCCGAACCTTGGCAGTACTTC. Protein sequence: CATASGAEPWQYF.

A single count supports this clone. The chain carries TRBV5-1 and TRBJ1-1, with TRBD1 identical over 9 bases. Per the germline V gene, CDR1 is SGHRS and CDR2 is YFSETQ. The CDR3 has 17 residues. Unmatched junction bases numbered 11, after V lost 4 bases and J lost 1 base. The CDR3 region is CASSPLGQGMGNTEAFF. The CDR3 bases are TGCGCCAGCAGCCCCTTGGGACAGGGAATGGGGAACACTGAAGCTTTCTTT.